Here is one TCR beta chain with its context. The CDR3 consists of 13 residues. V was trimmed by 7 bases and J by 4 bases, leaving 11 bases between them. The data were taken from a study of blood T cell repertoires in COVID-19. Study context: From T cells, B-cell-depleted T cells, or PBMCs came the material, which was cDNA or gDNA.

The assay was immunoSEQ multiplex PCR, and TCRdb's table has in-frame clones only and misses some. The sample records more than 300,000 clones, 86% being singletons. Source material: peripheral blood. The chain couples TRBV12-3 or TRBV12-4 to TRBJ2-1, with D possibly TRBD1 on 5 matching bases. The TCR originated in a woman aged 50 to 60 with acute or convalescent COVID-19. The CDR3 loop reads CASNSKGYNEQFF. In nucleotides, the CDR3 is TGTGCCAGCAATAGTAAGGGGTACAATGAGCAGTTCTTC.